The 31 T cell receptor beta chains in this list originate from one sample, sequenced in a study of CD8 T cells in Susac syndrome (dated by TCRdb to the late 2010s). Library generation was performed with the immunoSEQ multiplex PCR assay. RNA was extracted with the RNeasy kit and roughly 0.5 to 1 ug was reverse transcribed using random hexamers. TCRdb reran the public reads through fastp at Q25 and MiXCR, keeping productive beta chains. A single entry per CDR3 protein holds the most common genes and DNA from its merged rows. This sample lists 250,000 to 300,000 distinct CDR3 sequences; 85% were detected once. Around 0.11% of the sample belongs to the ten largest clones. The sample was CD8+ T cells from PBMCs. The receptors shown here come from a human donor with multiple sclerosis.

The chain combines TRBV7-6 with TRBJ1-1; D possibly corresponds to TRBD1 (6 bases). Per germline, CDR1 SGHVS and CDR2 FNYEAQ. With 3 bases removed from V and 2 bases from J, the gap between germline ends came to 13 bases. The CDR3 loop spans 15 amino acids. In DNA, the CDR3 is TGTGCCAGCAGCTTGGGAGGGGGATTCAACACTGAAGCTTTCTTT. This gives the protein CASSLGGGFNTEAFF. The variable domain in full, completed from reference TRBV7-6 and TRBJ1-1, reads GAGVSQSPRYKVTKRGQDVALRCDPISGHVSLYWYRQALGQGPEFLTYFNYEAQQDKSGLPNDRFSAERPEGSISTLTIQRTEQRDSAMYRCASSLGGGFNTEAFFGQGTRLTVV.

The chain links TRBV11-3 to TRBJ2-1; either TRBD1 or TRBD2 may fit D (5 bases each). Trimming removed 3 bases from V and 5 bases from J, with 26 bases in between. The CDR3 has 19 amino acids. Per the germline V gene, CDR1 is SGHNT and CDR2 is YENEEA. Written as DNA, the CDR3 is TGTGCCAGCAGCTTTTTGGGGACGGGCGGTTTCCAAGGGGACAATGAGCAGTTCTTC. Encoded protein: CASSFLGTGGFQGDNEQFF.

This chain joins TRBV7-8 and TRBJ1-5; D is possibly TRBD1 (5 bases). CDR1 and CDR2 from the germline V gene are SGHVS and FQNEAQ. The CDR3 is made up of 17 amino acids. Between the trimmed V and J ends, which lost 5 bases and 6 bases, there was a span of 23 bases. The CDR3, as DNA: TGTGCCAGCAGCCCCCGTCCCGGCAGGGAGGCAGGTCAGCCCCAGCATTTT. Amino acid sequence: CASSPRPGREAGQPQHF.

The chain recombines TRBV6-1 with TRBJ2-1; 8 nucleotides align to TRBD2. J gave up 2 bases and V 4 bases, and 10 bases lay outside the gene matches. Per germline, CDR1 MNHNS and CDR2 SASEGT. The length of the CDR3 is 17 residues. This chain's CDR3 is CASSGPRGAGAYNEQFF. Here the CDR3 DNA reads TGTGCCAGCAGTGGCCCTCGGGGAGCGGGAGCCTACAATGAGCAGTTCTTC.

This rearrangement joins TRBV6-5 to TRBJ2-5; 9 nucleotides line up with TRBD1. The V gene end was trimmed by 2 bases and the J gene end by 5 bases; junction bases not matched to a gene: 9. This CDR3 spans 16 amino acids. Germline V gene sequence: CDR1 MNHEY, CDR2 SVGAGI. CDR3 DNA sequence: TGTGCCAGCAGTTACGTACAGGGGGCGCTTATTGAGACCCAGTACTTC. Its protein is CASSYVQGALIETQYF.

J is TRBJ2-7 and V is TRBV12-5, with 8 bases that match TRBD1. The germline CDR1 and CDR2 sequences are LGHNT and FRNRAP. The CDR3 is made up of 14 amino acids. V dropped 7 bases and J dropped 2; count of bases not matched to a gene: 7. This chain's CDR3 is CASAADREAYEQYF. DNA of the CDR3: TGTGCTAGTGCCGCGGACAGGGAAGCCTACGAGCAGTACTTC.

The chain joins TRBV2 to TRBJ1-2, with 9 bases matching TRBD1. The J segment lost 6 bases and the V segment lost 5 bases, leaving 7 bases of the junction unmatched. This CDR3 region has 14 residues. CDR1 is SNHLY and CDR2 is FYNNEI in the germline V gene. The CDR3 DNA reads TGTGCCAGCAGTCACCGGGACAGGGACGATGGCTACACCTTC. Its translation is CASSHRDRDDGYTF.

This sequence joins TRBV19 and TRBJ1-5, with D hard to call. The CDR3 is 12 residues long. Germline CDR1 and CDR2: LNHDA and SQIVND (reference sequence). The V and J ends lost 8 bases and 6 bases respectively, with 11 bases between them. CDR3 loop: CASYEEGQPQHF. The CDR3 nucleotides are TGTGCCAGTTACGAGGAGGGTCAGCCCCAGCATTTT. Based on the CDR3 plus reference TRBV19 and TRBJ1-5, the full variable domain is DGGITQSPKYLFRKEGQNVTLSCEQNLNHDAMYWYRQDPGQGLRLIYYSQIVNDFQKGDIAEGYSVSREKKESFPLTVTSAQKNPTAFYLCASYEEGQPQHFGDGTRLSIL.

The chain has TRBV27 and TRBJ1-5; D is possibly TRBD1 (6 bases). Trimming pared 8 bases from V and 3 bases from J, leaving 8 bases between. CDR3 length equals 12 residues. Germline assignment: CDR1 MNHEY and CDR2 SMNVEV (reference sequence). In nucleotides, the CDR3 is TGTGCCAGCCAGGGGACCAATCAGCCCCAGCATTTT. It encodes CASQGTNQPQHF.

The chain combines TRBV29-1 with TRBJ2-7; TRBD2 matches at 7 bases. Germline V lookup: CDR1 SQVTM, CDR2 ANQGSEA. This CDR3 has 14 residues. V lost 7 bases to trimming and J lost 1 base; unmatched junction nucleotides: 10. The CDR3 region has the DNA TGCAGCGCCCAGATAGCGGGTCAATCCTACGAGCAGTACTTC. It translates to CSAQIAGQSYEQYF.

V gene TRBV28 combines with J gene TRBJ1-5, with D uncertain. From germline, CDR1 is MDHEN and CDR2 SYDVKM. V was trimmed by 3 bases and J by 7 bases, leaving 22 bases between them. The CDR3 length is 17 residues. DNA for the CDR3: TGTGCCAGCAGTTTCTCGCTCTTTTCGGGCGACGGGCAGCCCCAGCATTTT. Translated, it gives CASSFSLFSGDGQPQHF.

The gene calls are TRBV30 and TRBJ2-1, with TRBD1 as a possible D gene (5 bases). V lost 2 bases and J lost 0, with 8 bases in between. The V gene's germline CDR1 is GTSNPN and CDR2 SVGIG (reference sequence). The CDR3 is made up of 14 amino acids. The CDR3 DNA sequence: TGTGCCTGGAGTCCCAGGGCCTCCTACAATGAGCAGTTCTTC. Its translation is CAWSPRASYNEQFF.

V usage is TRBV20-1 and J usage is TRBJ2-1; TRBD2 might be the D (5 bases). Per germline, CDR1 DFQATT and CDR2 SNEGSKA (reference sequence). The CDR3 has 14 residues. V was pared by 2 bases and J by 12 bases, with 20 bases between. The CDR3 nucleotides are TGCAGTGCTAGATCCCTAGAGGAGGTCTTAAGGCAGTTCTTC. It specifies CSARSLEEVLRQFF.

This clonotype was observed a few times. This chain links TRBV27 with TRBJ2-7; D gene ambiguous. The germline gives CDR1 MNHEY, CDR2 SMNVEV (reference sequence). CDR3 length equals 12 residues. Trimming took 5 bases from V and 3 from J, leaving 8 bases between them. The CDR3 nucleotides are TGTGCCAGCAGTCTCGACGGCTACGAGCAGTACTTC. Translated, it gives CASSLDGYEQYF.

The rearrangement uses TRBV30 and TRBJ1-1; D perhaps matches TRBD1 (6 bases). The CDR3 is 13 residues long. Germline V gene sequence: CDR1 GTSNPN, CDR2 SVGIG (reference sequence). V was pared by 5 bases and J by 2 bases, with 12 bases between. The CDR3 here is CAWEGGANTEAFF. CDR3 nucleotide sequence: TGTGCCTGGGAGGGGGGCGCAAACACTGAAGCTTTCTTT. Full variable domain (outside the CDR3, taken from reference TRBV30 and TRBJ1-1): SQTIHQWPATLVQPVGSPLSLECTVEGTSNPNLYWYRQAAGRGLQLLFYSVGIGQISSEVPQNLSASRPQDRQFILSSKKLLLSDSGFYLCAWEGGANTEAFFGQGTRLTVV.

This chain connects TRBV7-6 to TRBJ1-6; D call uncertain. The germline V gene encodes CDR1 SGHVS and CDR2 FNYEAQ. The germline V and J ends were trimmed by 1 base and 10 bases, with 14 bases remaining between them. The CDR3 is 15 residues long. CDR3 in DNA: TGTGCCAGCAGCTTAGATGGGTCTCCGGGATCACCCCTCCACTTT. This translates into CASSLDGSPGSPLHF.

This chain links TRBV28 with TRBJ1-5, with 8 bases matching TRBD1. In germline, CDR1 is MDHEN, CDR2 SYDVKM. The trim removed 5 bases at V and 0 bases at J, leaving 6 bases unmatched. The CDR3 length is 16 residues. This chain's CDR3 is CASSIRTGNSNQPQHF. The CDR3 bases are TGTGCCAGCAGTATCCGGACAGGGAATAGCAATCAGCCCCAGCATTTT.

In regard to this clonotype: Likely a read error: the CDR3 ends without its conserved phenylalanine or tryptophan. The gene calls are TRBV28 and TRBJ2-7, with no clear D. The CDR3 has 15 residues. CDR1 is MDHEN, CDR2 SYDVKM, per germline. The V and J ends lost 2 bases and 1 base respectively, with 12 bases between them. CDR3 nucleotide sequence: TGTGCCAGCAGTTTAAGTTCAGCTGGATCCTACGAGCAGTACCTC. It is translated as CASSLSSAGSYEQYL.

The CDR3 spells CASSLGGPYQPQHF. CDR3 in DNA: TGCGCCAGCAGCTTGGGAGGTCCCTATCAGCCCCAGCATTTT. The chain uses TRBV5-1 and TRBJ1-5; D gene uncertain. V was trimmed by 0 bases and J by 5 bases, leaving 9 bases between them. This CDR3 spans 14 amino acids. Germline V gene lookup returns CDR1 SGHRS and CDR2 YFSETQ.

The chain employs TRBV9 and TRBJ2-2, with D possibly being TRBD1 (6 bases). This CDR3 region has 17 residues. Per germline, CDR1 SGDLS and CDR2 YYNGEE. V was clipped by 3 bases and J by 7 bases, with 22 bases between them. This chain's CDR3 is CASSDRTGFVRGGELFF. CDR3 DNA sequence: TGTGCCAGCAGCGACAGAACAGGGTTTGTTCGGGGCGGGGAGCTGTTTTTT.

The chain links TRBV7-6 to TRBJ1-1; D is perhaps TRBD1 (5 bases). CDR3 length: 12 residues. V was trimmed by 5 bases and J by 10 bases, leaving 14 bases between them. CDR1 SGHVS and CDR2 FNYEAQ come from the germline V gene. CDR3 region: CASSPGTSGAFF. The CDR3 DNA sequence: TGTGCCAGCAGCCCTGGGACCTCGGGAGCTTTCTTT.

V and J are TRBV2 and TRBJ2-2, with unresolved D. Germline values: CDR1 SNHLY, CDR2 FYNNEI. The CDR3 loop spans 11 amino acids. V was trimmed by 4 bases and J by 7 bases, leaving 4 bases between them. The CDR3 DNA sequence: TGTGCCAGCAGTGGGAACGGGGAGCTGTTTTTT. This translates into CASSGNGELFF.

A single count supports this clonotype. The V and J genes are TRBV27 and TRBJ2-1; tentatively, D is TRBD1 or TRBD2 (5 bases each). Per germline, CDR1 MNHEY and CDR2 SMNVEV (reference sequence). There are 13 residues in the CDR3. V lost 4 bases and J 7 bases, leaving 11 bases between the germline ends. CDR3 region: CASSYDWGNEQFF. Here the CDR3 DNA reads TGTGCCAGCAGTTACGACTGGGGGAATGAGCAGTTCTTC.

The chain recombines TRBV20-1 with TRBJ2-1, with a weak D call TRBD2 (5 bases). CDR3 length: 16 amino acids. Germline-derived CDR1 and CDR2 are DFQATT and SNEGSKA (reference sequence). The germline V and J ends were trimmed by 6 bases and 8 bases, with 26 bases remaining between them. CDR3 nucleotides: TGCAGTGCCAGACCGGAAGCGCCCTCGCGGGTTGATGAGCAGTTCTTC. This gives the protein CSARPEAPSRVDEQFF.

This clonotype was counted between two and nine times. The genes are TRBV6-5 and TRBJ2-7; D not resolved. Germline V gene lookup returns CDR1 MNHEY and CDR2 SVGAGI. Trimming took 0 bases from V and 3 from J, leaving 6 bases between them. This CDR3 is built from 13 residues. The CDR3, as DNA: TGTGCCAGCAGTTACTCGAAGGGCTACGAGCAGTACTTC. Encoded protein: CASSYSKGYEQYF.

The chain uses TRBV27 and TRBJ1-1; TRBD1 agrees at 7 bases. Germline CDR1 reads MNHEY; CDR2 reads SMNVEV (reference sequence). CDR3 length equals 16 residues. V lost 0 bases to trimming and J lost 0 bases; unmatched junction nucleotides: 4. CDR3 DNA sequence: TGTGCCAGCAGTTTATCCCTGACAGGGATGAACACTGAAGCTTTCTTT. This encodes CASSLSLTGMNTEAFF.

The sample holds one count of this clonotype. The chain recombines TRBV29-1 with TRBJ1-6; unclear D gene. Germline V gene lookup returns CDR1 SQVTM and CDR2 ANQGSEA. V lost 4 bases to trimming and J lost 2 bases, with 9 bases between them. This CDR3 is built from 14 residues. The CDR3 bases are TGCAGCGTTGCAGAGAGCGCCTATAATTCACCCCTCCACTTT. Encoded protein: CSVAESAYNSPLHF.

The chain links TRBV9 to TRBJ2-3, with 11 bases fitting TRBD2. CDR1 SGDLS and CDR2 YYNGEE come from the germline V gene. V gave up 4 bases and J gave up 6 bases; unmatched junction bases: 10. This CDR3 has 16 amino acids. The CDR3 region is CASSSMTSGTGDTQYF. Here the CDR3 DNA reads TGTGCCAGCAGCTCTATGACTAGCGGGACAGGGGATACGCAGTATTTT.

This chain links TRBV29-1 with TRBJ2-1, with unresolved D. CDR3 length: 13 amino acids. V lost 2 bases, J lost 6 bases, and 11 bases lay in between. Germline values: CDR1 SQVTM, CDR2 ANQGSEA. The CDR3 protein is CSVESRDFNEQFF. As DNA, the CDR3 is TGCAGCGTTGAATCCCGTGACTTCAATGAGCAGTTCTTC.

CDR3 bases: TGTGCCAGCAGTTTACAGCGGGAGGGCGACGAAGCCAAAAACATTCAGTACTTC. This encodes CASSLQREGDEAKNIQYF. The chain employs TRBV12-3 or TRBV12-4 and TRBJ2-4, with 10 bases aligning to TRBD2. The CDR3 has 18 amino acids. V lost 2 bases and J lost 0; bases outside the gene matches: 7.

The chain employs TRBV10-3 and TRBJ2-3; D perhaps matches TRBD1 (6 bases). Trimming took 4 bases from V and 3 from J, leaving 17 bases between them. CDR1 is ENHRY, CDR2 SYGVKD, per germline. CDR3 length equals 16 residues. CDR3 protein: CAISVRGLAVTDTQYF. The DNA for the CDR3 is TGTGCCATCAGTGTCAGGGGCCTAGCTGTTACAGATACGCAGTATTTT.